Listed here are 10 T cell receptor beta chains from one sample, sequenced in a study of cytomegalovirus exposure and HLA in healthy donors. It was with 60 Vbeta and 13 Jbeta primers that the PCR ran. Profiled with immunoSEQ multiplex PCR; TCRdb holds only in-frame clones, not every one. The table records nearly 110,000 clones, around 77% of them present only once. Input material: PBMCs. These receptors were taken from a man younger than 30 in good health and CMV-seronegative.

In its sample, this clone was seen once. V is TRBV9 and J is TRBJ2-7; 9 bases fit TRBD1. This CDR3 spans 15 amino acids. Germline V gene data show CDR1 as SGDLS and CDR2 as YYNGEE. The ends lost 0 bases at V and 5 bases at J; junction bases unmatched: 6. The CDR3, as DNA: TGTGCCAGCAGCGTAGTAGGGACAGGGACCGACGAGCAGTACTTC. Translating it yields CASSVVGTGTDEQYF.

This clone was counted between two and nine times. The chain joins TRBV5-6 to TRBJ2-3; TRBD1 might be the D (5 bases). Looked up from germline, CDR1 is SGHDT and CDR2 is YYEEEE. The V and J ends lost 4 bases and 5 bases respectively, with 5 bases between them. CDR3 size: 11 residues. The CDR3 is CASSRGDTQYF. The CDR3 DNA is TGTGCCAGCAGCAGGGGAGATACGCAGTATTTT.

The rearrangement joins TRBV25-1 to TRBJ1-2; 8 bases are a match to TRBD1. V trimming: 8 bases; J trimming: 7 bases; junction bases outside the gene matches: 9. The CDR3 is made up of 13 amino acids. Germline CDR1 MGHDK, CDR2 SYGVNS. DNA of the CDR3: TGTGCCAGCGAATCAGGGGGCGCCGGTGGCTACACCTTC. Protein sequence: CASESGGAGGYTF.

This rearrangement joins TRBV7-2 to TRBJ1-2, with 8 bases lining up with TRBD1. This CDR3 has 12 residues. V lost 10 bases and J lost 8; bases outside the gene matches: 9. CDR1 is SGHTA and CDR2 is FQGNSA in the germline V gene. As DNA, the CDR3 is TGTGCCACGGGGTTGACAGGGGAAGGCTACACCTTC. Translation gives CATGLTGEGYTF.

The V call is TRBV7-9, the J call TRBJ1-4; 7 positions agree with TRBD1. The V gene end was trimmed by 5 bases and the J gene end by 8 bases; junction bases not matched to a gene: 11. The CDR3 spans 15 residues. Germline V CDR1 and CDR2: SEHNR, FQNEAQ (reference sequence). CDR3 nucleotides: TGTGCCAGCAGCATCAAACAGGGGAGAATCGAAAAACTGTTTTTT. Encoded protein: CASSIKQGRIEKLFF.

This chain connects TRBV10-3 to TRBJ2-2; 13 bases are shared with TRBD2. After removal of 8 bases from V and 6 bases from J, the junction contained 9 bases not matched to a gene. Germline assignment: CDR1 ENHRY and CDR2 SYGVKD. This CDR3 region has 16 residues. CDR3 sequence reads: CAIRWTSGGRAGELFF. DNA of the CDR3: TGTGCCATCCGCTGGACTAGCGGGGGCCGGGCCGGGGAGCTGTTTTTT.

This clone was observed a single time. This chain joins TRBV13 and TRBJ2-3; D perhaps matches TRBD1 (6 bases). V was trimmed by 6 bases and J by 6 bases, leaving 10 bases between them. Germline V gene data show CDR1 as PRHDT and CDR2 as FYEKMQ (reference sequence). The CDR3 covers 12 residues. The CDR3 DNA reads as TGTGCCAGCAGACAGGGTGGGGATACGCAGTATTTT. This gives the protein CASRQGGDTQYF. The whole variable domain, remainder taken from reference TRBV13 and TRBJ2-3, is AAGVIQSPRHLIKEKRETATLKCYPIPRHDTVYWYQQGPGQDPQFLISFYEKMQSDKGSIPDRFSAQQFSDYHSELNMSSLELGDSALYFCASRQGGDTQYFGPGTRLTVL.

J is TRBJ1-3 and V is TRBV7-9, with 8 bases matching TRBD1. With V trimmed by 5 bases and J by 11 bases, 14 bases remained unmatched. This CDR3 contains 15 residues. Germline V lookup: CDR1 SEHNR, CDR2 FQNEAQ (reference sequence). In DNA form, the CDR3 reads TGTGCCAGCAGCCTCAACCGGGACAGGAGCCGGGCCATATATTTT. Amino acid sequence: CASSLNRDRSRAIYF.

J is TRBJ2-2 and V is TRBV28; TRBD1 matches at 11 bases. The CDR3 loop spans 16 amino acids. The ends lost 5 bases at V and 4 bases at J; junction bases unmatched: 6. Germline CDR1 reads MDHEN; CDR2 reads SYDVKM. CDR3 in DNA: TGTGCCAGCAGTAGTAGTGGGACAGGGGGCACCGGGGAGCTGTTTTTT. The encoded protein is CASSSSGTGGTGELFF.

The chain has TRBV6-5 and TRBJ2-1; 9 bases are a match to TRBD2. V lost 1 base, J lost 8 bases, and 9 bases stayed unmatched. This CDR3 has 16 residues. Looked up from germline, CDR1 is MNHEY and CDR2 is SVGAGI. The DNA of the CDR3 is TGTGCCAGCAGTTACTTCAGCGGGGGCGGGAGGGATGAGCAGTTCTTC. It specifies CASSYFSGGGRDEQFF.